These 16 T cell receptor beta chains came from one sample sequenced in a study of blood T cell repertoires in COVID-19 (dated by TCRdb to 2020 to 2022). Library preparation employed the immunoSEQ multiplex PCR assay. Imported from immuneACCESS, the table was reduced by TCRdb to in-frame sequences with V and J called. These copies leave out some clones; in studies compared against another copy, an unresolved V gene accounts for under half, and the cause of the remainder is not known. This sample lists 200,000 to 250,000 clones; about nine tenths were detected once. Jointly, the top ten make up 1.6% of the sample. What was sequenced was peripheral blood. The receptors were sampled from a woman in her sixties who had recovered from COVID-19.

This sequence joins TRBV4-1 and TRBJ1-1; the match to TRBD1 covers 8 bases. V shed 3 bases and J 0 bases; nucleotides not matched to a gene: 6. The CDR3 totals 16 residues. Germline CDR1 reads MGHRA; CDR2 reads YSYEKL. The CDR3 DNA sequence: TGCGCCAGCAGCCAGTGGGGACAGGAAATGAACACTGAAGCTTTCTTT. Translating it yields CASSQWGQEMNTEAFF.

V usage is TRBV28 and J usage is TRBJ1-2, with a tentative D call TRBD1 (5 bases). The CDR3 consists of 14 residues. Trimming stripped 2 bases from V and 6 bases from J, with 13 bases between. Germline assignment: CDR1 MDHEN and CDR2 SYDVKM. As DNA, the CDR3 is TGTGCCAGCAGTTTAGTGGGCAGGGTGGATGGCTACACCTTC. As protein: CASSLVGRVDGYTF.

As DNA, the CDR3 is TGCACCTACATTAGGGGAAACGACGGGACCCAGTACTTC. It is translated as CTYIRGNDGTQYF. The chain carries TRBV29-1 and TRBJ2-5; D possibly corresponds to TRBD1 (5 bases). The CDR3 runs 13 residues. In germline, CDR1 is SQVTM, CDR2 ANQGSEA.

The chain links TRBV7-2 to TRBJ1-5; D is possibly TRBD1 (6 bases). CDR1 SGHTA and CDR2 FQGNSA come from the germline V gene. V shed 1 base and J shed 2 bases, with 9 bases lying between them. This CDR3 spans 15 amino acids. The CDR3 bases are TGTGCCAGCAGCTTAGGGGGGCAGGGCAATCAGCCCCAGCATTTT. The encoded protein is CASSLGGQGNQPQHF.

V is TRBV4-3 and J is TRBJ1-1; D remains unclear. Germline loops: CDR1 LGHNA, CDR2 YSLEER. The CDR3 consists of 16 residues. Trimming took off 4 bases at V and 3 bases at J, with 18 bases between the two ends. Here the CDR3 DNA reads TGCGCCAGCAGCCCCAGGATCGTTTTGGTCGACACTGAAGCTTTCTTT. Residues: CASSPRIVLVDTEAFF.

CDR3 sequence: CASSLQGPTYEQYF. For the CDR3, the DNA is TGTGCCAGCAGCTTGCAGGGCCCCACCTACGAGCAGTACTTC. J is TRBJ2-7 and V is TRBV5-6, with a possible D match to TRBD1 (5 bases). Trimming left V 1 base short and J 2 bases short, with 10 bases between. Germline-derived CDR1 and CDR2 are SGHDT and YYEEEE. CDR3 length equals 14 residues. Filled out from reference TRBV5-6 and TRBJ2-7, the complete variable domain reads DAGVTQSPTHLIKTRGQQVTLRCSPKSGHDTVSWYQQALGQGPQFIFQYYEEEERQRGNFPDRFSGHQFPNYSSELNVNALLLGDSALYLCASSLQGPTYEQYFGPGTRLTVT.

This clone was counted a single time. The rearrangement joins TRBV9 to TRBJ1-1; 7 positions match TRBD1. V lost 5 bases and J lost 1; bases outside the gene matches: 5. The CDR3 has 14 residues. Germline CDR1 and CDR2: SGDLS and YYNGEE. CDR3 coding DNA: TGTGCCAGCAGGACAGGGTCGCAGAACACTGAAGCTTTCTTT. It codes for CASRTGSQNTEAFF.

The chain carries TRBV7-6 and TRBJ2-5, with 8 bases lining up with TRBD2. Germline CDR1 reads SGHVS; CDR2 reads FNYEAQ. Germline trimming cut 1 base from V and 1 base from J; bases unmatched to any gene: 5. There are 16 residues in the CDR3. CDR3 sequence reads: CASSLERAGVQETQYF. The CDR3, as DNA: TGTGCCAGCAGCTTAGAAAGAGCGGGGGTCCAAGAGACCCAGTACTTC.

The J gene is TRBJ2-7, the V gene TRBV6-1; 9 nucleotides line up with TRBD2. With 11 bases clipped from V and 6 bases from J, the junction kept 8 bases outside the gene matches. The CDR3 sequence is 12 residues long. CDR1 is MNHNS and CDR2 is SASEGT in the germline V gene. The chain's CDR3 is CAGGAGGIEQYF. DNA of the CDR3: TGTGCCGGCGGGGCGGGGGGGATCGAGCAGTACTTC.

V gene TRBV19 combines with J gene TRBJ1-1; D might be TRBD1 (6 bases). Trimming cost V 5 bases and J 0 bases, with 13 bases left between them. The CDR3 is made up of 15 amino acids. Germline V gene lookup returns CDR1 LNHDA and CDR2 SQIVND (reference sequence). CDR3 sequence reads: CASSWAGAMNTEAFF. In nucleotides, the CDR3 is TGTGCCAGTAGTTGGGCAGGGGCTATGAACACTGAAGCTTTCTTT.

This clone has a single count. The rearrangement joins TRBV5-5 to TRBJ2-7, with 7 positions matching TRBD1. Trimming cost V 3 bases and J 0 bases; bases outside gene matches: 6. Germline CDR1 and CDR2: SGHKS and YYEKEE (reference sequence). The CDR3 is 15 residues long. As DNA, the CDR3 is TGTGCCAGCAGCTCGGACAGGTTGAGCTCCTACGAGCAGTACTTC. Protein: CASSSDRLSSYEQYF.

This clone was counted a single time. The chain couples TRBV4-1 to TRBJ2-3, with unresolved D. The CDR3 is 16 amino acids. Germline assignment: CDR1 MGHRA and CDR2 YSYEKL. V was trimmed by 4 bases and J by 2 bases, leaving 16 bases between them. This chain's CDR3 is CASSLVRNPNTDTQYF. CDR3 bases: TGCGCCAGCAGCCTAGTCAGGAACCCGAACACAGATACGCAGTATTTT.

This clone has a single count. The chain couples TRBV29-1 to TRBJ2-1; 8 nucleotides agree with TRBD2. J gave up 5 bases and V 4 bases, and 1 base lay outside the gene matches. The length of the CDR3 is 12 residues. Looked up from germline, CDR1 is SQVTM and CDR2 is ANQGSEA. CDR3 DNA: TGCAGCGTTGCGGGGGGGCACAATGAGCAGTTCTTC. This codes for CSVAGGHNEQFF.

The table lists this clone with a count of one. J is TRBJ2-5 and V is TRBV18; maybe TRBD2 (6 bases). CDR3 length: 14 amino acids. CDR1 is KGHSH, CDR2 LQKENI, per germline. V lost 4 bases and J lost 7, with 16 bases in between. In nucleotides, the CDR3 is TGTGCCAGCTCACGGGGACTCACTCAAAGGACCCAGTACTTC. This gives the protein CASSRGLTQRTQYF.

This clone was observed once. V and J are TRBV5-1 and TRBJ1-3; no definite D call. From germline, CDR1 is SGHRS and CDR2 YFSETQ. The CDR3 totals 16 residues. Trimming took 0 bases from V and 3 from J, leaving 13 bases between them. The CDR3: CASSLGPTRGGNTIYF. CDR3 DNA: TGCGCCAGCAGCTTGGGCCCCACCCGGGGTGGAAACACCATATATTTT.

V gene TRBV15 combines with J gene TRBJ1-5; no clear D. Germline CDR1 LNHNV, CDR2 YYDKDF (reference sequence). Trimming took off 0 bases at V and 4 bases at J, with 16 bases between the two ends. The CDR3 has 17 residues. The CDR3 spells CATSRDRATGLNQPQHF. CDR3 DNA sequence: TGTGCCACCAGCAGAGATCGGGCAACGGGGTTAAATCAGCCCCAGCATTTT.